The TCR beta chain described here comes from a study of cytomegalovirus exposure and HLA in healthy donors. Study context: The early release's HLA-typed donors yielded roughly 85 million unique TCRs. Of several hundred genotyped donors, around 76% clustered with self-reported Caucasian donors.

Germline CDR1 reads MNHNY; CDR2 reads SVGAGI (reference sequence). Trimming took 4 bases from V and 14 from J, leaving 17 bases between them. The CDR3 runs 13 residues. General study findings and limits: CMV serostatus alone was available as immune exposure information.

This clone appeared a few times. The antigen is undetermined. PCR employed 60 Vbeta and 13 Jbeta primers. Repertoires were generated with immunoSEQ multiplex PCR, while TCRdb's copy carries only in-frame clones and drops some. This table holds 120,000 to 150,000 clones, approximately 73% found once. The sample consisted of PBMCs. The sequence was collected from a woman between 35 and 50 years old in good health and CMV-seronegative. The chain carries TRBV6-6 and TRBJ1-4, with TRBD1 as a possible D gene (5 bases). As DNA, the CDR3 is TGTGCCAGCAGTTTATCCTTCGGGAGGGGCCTGTTTTTT. Protein sequence: CASSLSFGRGLFF.